This TCR beta chain comes out of a study of cytomegalovirus exposure and HLA in healthy donors. Study summary: There were just under 400 genotyped donors. Of these, about 80% fell in the genetic ancestry cluster associated with self-reported Caucasian donors.

PCR primers comprised 60 Vbeta and 13 Jbeta primers. This table comes from immunoSEQ multiplex PCR, and its TCRdb copy is limited to in-frame clones, with some not included. The sample lists 200,000 to 300,000 clones, 82% seen once, with 4.5% to 6% in the top ten. Concerning this clone itself: Its target is not known.

Germline V gene lookup returns CDR1 MNHNS and CDR2 SASEGT. V was pared by 6 bases and J by 2 bases, with 6 bases of the junction left unmatched. CDR3 size: 14 residues. Study-wide points: CMV antigen specificity of a few CMV-associated chains was confirmed in vitro. The investigators catalogued under 200 TCR beta chains as cytomegalovirus-associated.

This sequence originates from a woman in her thirties or forties in good health and CMV-seropositive. The specimen was PBMCs. The chain is built from TRBV6-1 and TRBJ2-7; 8 nucleotides match TRBD1. The CDR3 DNA reads TGTGCCAGCAGAAAAGGACAGGGCGCCTACGAGCAGTACTTC. The encoded protein is CASRKGQGAYEQYF.